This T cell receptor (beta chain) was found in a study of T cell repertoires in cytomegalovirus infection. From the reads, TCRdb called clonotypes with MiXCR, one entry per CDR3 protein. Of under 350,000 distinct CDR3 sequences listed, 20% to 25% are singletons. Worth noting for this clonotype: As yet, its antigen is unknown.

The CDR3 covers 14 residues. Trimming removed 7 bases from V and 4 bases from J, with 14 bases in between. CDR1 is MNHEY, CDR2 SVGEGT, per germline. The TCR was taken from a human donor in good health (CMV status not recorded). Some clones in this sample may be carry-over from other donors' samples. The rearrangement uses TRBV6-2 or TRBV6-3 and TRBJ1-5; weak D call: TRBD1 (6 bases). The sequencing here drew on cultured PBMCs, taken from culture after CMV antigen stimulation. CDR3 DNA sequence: TGTGCCAGCAAGCTACAGGGACAAAATCAGCCCCAGCATTTT. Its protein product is CASKLQGQNQPQHF.